This TCR beta chain was sequenced during a study of shared clonotypes between healthy human individuals. Only CD45RO-negative cells positively selected for CCR7 counted as naive CD8 cells, so terminally differentiated effector memory CD45RA+ cells were excluded. CDR3 size: 15 residues. Germline values: CDR1 MNHEY, CDR2 SVGAGI. Trimming pared 4 bases from V and 0 bases from J, leaving 12 bases between. In the authors' methods: Junction-only sequences without quality scores were provided by ImmunoSEQ, so filtering was different. Assay: immunoSEQ multiplex PCR; the TCRdb copy retains only in-frame clones and omits some. D and trimming come from the DNA, and the V and J calls and clone size come from that table. The sample lists hundreds of thousands of clones; approximately 95% were seen once.

The clonotype originates from a woman aged 25 to 45 in good health. Sequencing was performed on naive CD8+ T cells sorted from blood. The chain is built from TRBV6-5 and TRBJ1-1, with D unclear. CDR3 region: CASSSVRSMNTEAFF. The CDR3 nucleotides read TGTGCCAGCAGTTCAGTGAGGAGCATGAACACTGAAGCTTTCTTT.